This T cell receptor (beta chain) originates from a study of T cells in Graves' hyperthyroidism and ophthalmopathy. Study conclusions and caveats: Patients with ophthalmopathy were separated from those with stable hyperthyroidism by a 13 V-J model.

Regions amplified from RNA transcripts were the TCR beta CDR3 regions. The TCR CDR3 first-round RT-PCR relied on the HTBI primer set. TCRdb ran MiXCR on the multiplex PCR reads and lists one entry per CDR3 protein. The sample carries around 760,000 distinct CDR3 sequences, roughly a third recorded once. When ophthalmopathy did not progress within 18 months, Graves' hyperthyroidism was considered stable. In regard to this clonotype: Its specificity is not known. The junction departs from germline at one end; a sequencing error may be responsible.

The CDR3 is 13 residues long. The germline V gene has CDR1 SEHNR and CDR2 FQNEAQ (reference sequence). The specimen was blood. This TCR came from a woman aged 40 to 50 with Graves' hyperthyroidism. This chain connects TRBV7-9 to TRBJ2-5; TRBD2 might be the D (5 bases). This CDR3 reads CAGSLSGQETQYF. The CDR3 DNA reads TGTGCCGGCAGCTTAAGCGGCCAAGAGACCCAGTACTTC.